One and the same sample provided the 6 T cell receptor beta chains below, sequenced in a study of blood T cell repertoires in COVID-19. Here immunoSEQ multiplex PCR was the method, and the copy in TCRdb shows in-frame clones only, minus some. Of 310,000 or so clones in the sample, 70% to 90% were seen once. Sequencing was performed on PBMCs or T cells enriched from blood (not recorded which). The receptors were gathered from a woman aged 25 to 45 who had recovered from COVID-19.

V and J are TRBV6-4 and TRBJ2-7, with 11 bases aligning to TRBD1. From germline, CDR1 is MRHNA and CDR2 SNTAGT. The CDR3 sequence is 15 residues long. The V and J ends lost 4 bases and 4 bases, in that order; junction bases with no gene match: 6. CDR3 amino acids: CASSVSGTGGYEQYF. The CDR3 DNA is TGTGCCAGCAGTGTCTCCGGGACAGGGGGTTACGAGCAGTACTTC.

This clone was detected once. CDR3 amino acids: CASPRGLDWTGHEQYF. CDR3 DNA sequence: TGTGCCAGCCCCCGTGGTTTAGACTGGACAGGGCACGAGCAGTACTTC. This sequence joins TRBV21-1 and TRBJ2-7; the DNA was not used to check the table's D call, TRBD1. TRBV21-1 is reported as a pseudogene. The CDR3 has 16 amino acids.

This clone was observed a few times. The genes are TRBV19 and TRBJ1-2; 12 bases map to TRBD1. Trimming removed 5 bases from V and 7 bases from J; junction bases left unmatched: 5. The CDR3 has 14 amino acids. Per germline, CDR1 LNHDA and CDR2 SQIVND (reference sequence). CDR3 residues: CASSLGQGASGYTF. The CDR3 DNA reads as TGTGCCAGTAGTCTGGGACAGGGGGCGTCTGGCTACACCTTC.

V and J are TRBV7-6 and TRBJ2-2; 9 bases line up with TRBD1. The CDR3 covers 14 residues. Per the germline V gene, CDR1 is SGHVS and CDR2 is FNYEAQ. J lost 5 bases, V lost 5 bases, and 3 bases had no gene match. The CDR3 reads CASSVGQGTGELFF. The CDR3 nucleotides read TGTGCCAGCAGCGTAGGACAGGGGACCGGGGAGCTGTTTTTT.

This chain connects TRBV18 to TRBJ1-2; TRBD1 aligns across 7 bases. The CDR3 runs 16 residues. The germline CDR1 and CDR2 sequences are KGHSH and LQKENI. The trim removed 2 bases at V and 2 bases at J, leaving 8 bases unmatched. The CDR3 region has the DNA TGTGCCAGCTCACCAGATCGGGACAGAATGAACTATGGCTACACCTTC. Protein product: CASSPDRDRMNYGYTF.

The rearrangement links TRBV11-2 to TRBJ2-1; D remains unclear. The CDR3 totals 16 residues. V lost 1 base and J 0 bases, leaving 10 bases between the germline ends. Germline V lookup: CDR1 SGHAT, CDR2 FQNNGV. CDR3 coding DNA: TGTGCCAGCAGCTTAGGGCGGTTAAGCTCCTACAATGAGCAGTTCTTC. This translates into CASSLGRLSSYNEQFF.